This TCR beta chain emerged from a study of OX40 agonist ivuxolimab in advanced cancers. Clones were sequenced by immunoSEQ multiplex PCR, and TCRdb holds only the in-frame ones, with some missing. The sample has around 77,000 clones, around nine tenths seen once; the top ten hold around 6.3%. The TCR originated in an adult with an advanced solid tumor such as melanoma, head and neck, liver or kidney cancer. Sequencing used CD4+ or CD8+ T cells sorted from blood, obtained in a trial of the OX40 agonist ivuxolimab.

Here the CDR3 reads CASSIAGGVTEAFF. In DNA, the CDR3 is TGTGCCAGTAGTATAGCCGGGGGAGTCACTGAAGCTTTCTTT. The chain employs TRBV19 and TRBJ1-1, with a tentative D call TRBD1 (5 bases). The CDR3 runs to 14 residues. Trimming took 1 base from V and 4 from J, leaving 10 bases between them. The V gene's germline CDR1 is LNHDA and CDR2 SQIVND (reference sequence).